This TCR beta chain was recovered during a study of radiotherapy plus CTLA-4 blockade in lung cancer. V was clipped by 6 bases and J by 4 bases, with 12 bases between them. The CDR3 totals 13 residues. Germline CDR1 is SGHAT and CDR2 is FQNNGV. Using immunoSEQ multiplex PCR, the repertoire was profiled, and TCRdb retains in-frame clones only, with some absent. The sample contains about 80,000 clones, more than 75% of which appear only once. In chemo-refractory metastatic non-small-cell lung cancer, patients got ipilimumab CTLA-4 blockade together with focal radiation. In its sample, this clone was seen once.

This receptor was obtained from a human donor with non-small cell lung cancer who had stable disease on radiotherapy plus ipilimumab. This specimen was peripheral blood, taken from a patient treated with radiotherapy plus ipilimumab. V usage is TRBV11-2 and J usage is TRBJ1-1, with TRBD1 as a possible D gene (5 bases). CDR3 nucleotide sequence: TGTGCCAGCAGTTCAGGGTATGGCACTGAAGCTTTCTTT. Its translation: CASSSGYGTEAFF.